This TCR beta chain was identified during a study of T cell responses to AZD1222 COVID-19 vaccine. Profiling relied on immunoSEQ multiplex PCR, and the TCRdb table lists in-frame clones only, not all of them. The sample has fewer than 200,000 clones, around 88% seen once. The CDR3 spans 18 residues. Germline V gene sequence: CDR1 SGDLS, CDR2 YYNGEE. The V gene lost 4 bases and the J gene lost 3 bases, with 25 bases spanning the gap. This clonotype was obtained from an adult who received the AZD1222 COVID-19 vaccine. The source material was peripheral blood, sampled 28 days after the second AZD1222 dose. V is TRBV9 and J is TRBJ1-2, with D maybe TRBD1 (6 bases). CDR3 sequence (DNA): TGTGCCAGCAGCCCCCGGGTGGGGGCAAATCCAGGGGACTATGGCTACACCTTC. Its translation is CASSPRVGANPGDYGYTF.